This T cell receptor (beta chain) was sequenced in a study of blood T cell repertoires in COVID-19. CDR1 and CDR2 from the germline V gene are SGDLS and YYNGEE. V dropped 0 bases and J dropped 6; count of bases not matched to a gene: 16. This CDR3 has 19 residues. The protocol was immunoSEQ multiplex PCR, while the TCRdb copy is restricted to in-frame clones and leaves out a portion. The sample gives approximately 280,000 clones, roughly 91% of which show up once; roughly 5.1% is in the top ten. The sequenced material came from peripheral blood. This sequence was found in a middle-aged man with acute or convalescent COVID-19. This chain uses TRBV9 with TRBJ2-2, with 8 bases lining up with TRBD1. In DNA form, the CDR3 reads TGTGCCAGCAGCGTAGGGTTATCGGGACAGGCGAGGTATGCCGGGGAGCTGTTTTTT. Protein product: CASSVGLSGQARYAGELFF.